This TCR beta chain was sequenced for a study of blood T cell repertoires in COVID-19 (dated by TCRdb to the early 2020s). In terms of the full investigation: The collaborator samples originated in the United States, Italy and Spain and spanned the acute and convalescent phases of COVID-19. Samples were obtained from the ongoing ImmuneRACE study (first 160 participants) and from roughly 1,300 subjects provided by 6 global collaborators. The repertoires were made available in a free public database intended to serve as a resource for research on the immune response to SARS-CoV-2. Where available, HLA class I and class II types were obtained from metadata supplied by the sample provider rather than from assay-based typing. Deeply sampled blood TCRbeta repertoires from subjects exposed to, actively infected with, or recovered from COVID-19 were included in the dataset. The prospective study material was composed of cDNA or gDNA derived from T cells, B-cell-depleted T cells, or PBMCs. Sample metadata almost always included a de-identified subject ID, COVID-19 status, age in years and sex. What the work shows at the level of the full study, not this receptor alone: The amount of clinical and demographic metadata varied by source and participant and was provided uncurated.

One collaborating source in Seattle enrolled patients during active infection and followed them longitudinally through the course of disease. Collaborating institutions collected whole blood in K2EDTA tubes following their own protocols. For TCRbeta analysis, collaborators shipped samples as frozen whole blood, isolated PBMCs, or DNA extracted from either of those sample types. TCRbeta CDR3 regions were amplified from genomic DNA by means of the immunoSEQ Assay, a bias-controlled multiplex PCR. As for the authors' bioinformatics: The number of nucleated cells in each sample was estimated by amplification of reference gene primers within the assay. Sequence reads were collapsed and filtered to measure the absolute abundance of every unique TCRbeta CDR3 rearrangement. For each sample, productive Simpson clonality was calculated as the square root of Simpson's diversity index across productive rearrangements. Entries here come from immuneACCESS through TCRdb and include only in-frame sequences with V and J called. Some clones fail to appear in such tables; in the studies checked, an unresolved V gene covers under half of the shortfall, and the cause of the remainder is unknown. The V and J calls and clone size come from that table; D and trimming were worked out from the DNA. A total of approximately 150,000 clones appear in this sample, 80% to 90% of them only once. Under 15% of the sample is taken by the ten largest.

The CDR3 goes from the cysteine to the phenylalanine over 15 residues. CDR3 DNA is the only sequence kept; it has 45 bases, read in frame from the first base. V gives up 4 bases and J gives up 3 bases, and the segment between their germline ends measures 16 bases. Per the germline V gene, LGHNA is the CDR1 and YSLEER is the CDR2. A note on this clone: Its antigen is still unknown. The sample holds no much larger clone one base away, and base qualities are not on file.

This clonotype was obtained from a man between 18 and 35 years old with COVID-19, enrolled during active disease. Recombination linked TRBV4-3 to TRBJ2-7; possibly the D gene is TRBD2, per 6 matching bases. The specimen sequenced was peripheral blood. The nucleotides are TGCGCCAGCAGCCTCTATCGGGGAGGCCGCTACGAGCAGTACTTC. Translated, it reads CASSLYRGGRYEQYF.